The rows below give T cell receptor beta chains drawn from one sample of a study of cytomegalovirus exposure and HLA in healthy donors. The assay was immunoSEQ multiplex PCR, and TCRdb's table has in-frame clones only and misses some. The table lists fewer than 400,000 clones, roughly 89% of them singletons. Sequences were obtained from PBMCs. The receptors come from a woman between 18 and 29 years old in good health and CMV-seronegative. The CDR3 runs from the conserved cysteine through the conserved F or W. Each record gives: V gene, J gene, clone size, D gene, CDR3 DNA, CDR3 protein. A D gene is named only where the DNA matches it firmly. Size is stated for part of the rows, as once, few or many counts, or as a class when the clone is expanded.

TRBV7-2	TRBJ2-5	NA	TRBD2	TGTGCCAGCAGCTTGGCGGGGGTTGGGGAGACCCAGTACTTC	CASSLAGVGETQYF
TRBV6-6	TRBJ1-5	NA	TRBD1	TGTGCCAGCAGTTACCCCGGGACAGGGGGCGGTCAGCCCCAGCATTTT	CASSYPGTGGGQPQHF
TRBV11-2	TRBJ2-3	NA	NA	TGTGCCAGCAGCTTCCACCGAACGGGAGATACGCAGTATTTT	CASSFHRTGDTQYF
TRBV18	TRBJ2-2	NA	NA	TGTGCCAGCTCACCAACACGGGTCTTAAGGCTATCCGGTAACACCGGGGAGCTGTTTTTT	CASSPTRVLRLSGNTGELFF
TRBV9	TRBJ2-1	NA	TRBD2	TGTGCCAGCAGCTTCTCCGGGACTAGCGGGTTGGGCAATGAGCAGTTCTTC	CASSFSGTSGLGNEQFF
TRBV10-3	TRBJ2-1	NA	TRBD1	TGTGCCATCAGTGAAGGTCTACAGGGGGACAATGAGCAGTTCTTC	CAISEGLQGDNEQFF
TRBV2	TRBJ1-1	many	NA	TGTGCCAGCACCGACTTTTTGGCGGGGACTGAAGCTTTCTTT	CASTDFLAGTEAFF
TRBV5-1	TRBJ2-2	NA	TRBD1	TGCGCCAGCAGCTTGGGGCAGGGGGCCGGGGAGCTGTTTTTT	CASSLGQGAGELFF
TRBV29-1	TRBJ1-1	NA	TRBD1	TGCAGCGTTGAAAGACAGGGGAACACTGAAGCTTTCTTT	CSVERQGNTEAFF
TRBV19	TRBJ2-7	NA	TRBD2	TGTGCCAGTAGCCCGACTAGCGGTGGGGCCTACGAGCAGTACTTC	CASSPTSGGAYEQYF
TRBV15	TRBJ2-7	NA	TRBD1	TGTGCCACCAGCAAAAAGGGGGCAGGGTTGGGAGAGCAGTACTTC	CATSKKGAGLGEQYF
TRBV4-2	TRBJ2-1	NA	TRBD2	TGTGCCAGCAGCACCTGGACTAGCGCGACCTCCTACAATGAGCAGTTCTTC	CASSTWTSATSYNEQFF
TRBV6-6	TRBJ2-2	NA	TRBD1	TGTGCCAGCAGGAGACAGGGGCCCGGGGAGCTGTTTTTT	CASRRQGPGELFF
TRBV5-1	TRBJ1-1	NA	TRBD1	TGCGCCAGCAGCTTGCGCAGGGGGAAAACTGAAGCTTTCTTT	CASSLRRGKTEAFF
TRBV27	TRBJ1-5	NA	NA	TGTGCCAGCAGTCCAGTCCAGGGGAATCAGCCCCAGCATTTT	CASSPVQGNQPQHF
TRBV4-1	TRBJ2-3	NA	NA	TGCGCCAGCAGCCAACAGACACCAGACACAGATACGCAGTATTTT	CASSQQTPDTDTQYF
TRBV2	TRBJ2-2	NA	TRBD1	TGTGCCAGCAGTCACGACAGGGCTAAGAACGCCGGGGAGCTGTTTTTT	CASSHDRAKNAGELFF
TRBV5-8	TRBJ2-3	NA	TRBD1	TGTGCCAGCAGCCCATGGACAGGGGGCACAGATACGCAGTATTTT	CASSPWTGGTDTQYF
TRBV19	TRBJ1-4	NA	TRBD1	TGTGCCAGTAGTATCGGACAGGGGTTGGAAAAACTGTTTTTT	CASSIGQGLEKLFF
TRBV27	TRBJ2-1	NA	TRBD2	TGTGCCAGCAGATCACTAGCGGGAGACGATGAGCAGTTCTTC	CASRSLAGDDEQFF
TRBV18	TRBJ2-3	once	TRBD2	TGTGCCAGCTCACCATCTAGACTAGCGGGGCCCACAGATACGCAGTATTTT	CASSPSRLAGPTDTQYF
TRBV21-1	TRBJ2-1	NA	NA	TGTGCCAGCAGCAAAGCGAACAGTTCCGCGTACAATGAGCAGTTCTTC	CASSKANSSAYNEQFF
TRBV7-2	TRBJ1-5	NA	NA	TGTGCCAGCAGCACTAGGGGCAATCAGCCCCAGCATTTT	CASSTRGNQPQHF
TRBV5-1	TRBJ1-4	NA	NA	TGCGCCAGCAGCTTGAACACAGGTGCAACTAATGAAAAACTGTTTTTT	CASSLNTGATNEKLFF
TRBV7-8	TRBJ2-1	NA	TRBD2	TGTGCCAGCAGTGAGCTAGCGGGAGGCTACAATGAGCAGTTCTTC	CASSELAGGYNEQFF
TRBV5-1	TRBJ2-7	NA	TRBD2	TGCGCCAGCAGCTTGAGGCAAGCGGGAGAAGGCTACGAGCAGTACTTC	CASSLRQAGEGYEQYF
TRBV5-6	TRBJ1-2	NA	NA	TGTGCCAGCAGCTTGGGACAGTATGGCTACACCTTC	CASSLGQYGYTF
TRBV6-1	TRBJ2-1	NA	TRBD2	TGTGCCAGCAGGAGCGGGAGGAGCTCCTACAATGAGCAGTTCTTC	CASRSGRSSYNEQFF
TRBV5-4	TRBJ2-3	few	NA	TGTGCCAGCAGCTTGGTCCCGGAGACGCAGTATTTT	CASSLVPETQYF
TRBV7-9	TRBJ2-7	NA	TRBD1	TGTGCCAGCAGTTCTGCGACAGGGAGCTCCTACGAGCAGTACTTC	CASSSATGSSYEQYF
TRBV4-3	TRBJ2-1	NA	NA	TGCGCCAGCAGCCAAGATCGGGTTAATGAGCAGTTCTTC	CASSQDRVNEQFF
TRBV7-9	TRBJ1-2	NA	NA	TGTGCCAGCAGCTCCCCACAGGAAAACTATGGCTACACCTTC	CASSSPQENYGYTF
TRBV5-4	TRBJ2-2	once	TRBD2	TGTGCCAGCAGCGCTAGCGGGACCGGGACCGGGGAGCTGTTTTTT	CASSASGTGTGELFF